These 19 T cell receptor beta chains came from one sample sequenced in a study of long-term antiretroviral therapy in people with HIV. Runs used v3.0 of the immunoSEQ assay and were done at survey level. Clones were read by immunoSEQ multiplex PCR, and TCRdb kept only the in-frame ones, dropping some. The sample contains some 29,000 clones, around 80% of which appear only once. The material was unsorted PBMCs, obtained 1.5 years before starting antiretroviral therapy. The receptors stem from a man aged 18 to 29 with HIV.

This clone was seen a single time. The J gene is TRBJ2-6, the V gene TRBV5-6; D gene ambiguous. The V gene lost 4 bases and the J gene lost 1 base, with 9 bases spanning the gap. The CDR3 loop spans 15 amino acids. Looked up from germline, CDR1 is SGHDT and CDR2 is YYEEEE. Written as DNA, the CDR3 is TGTGCCAGCAGCCCGGTGGCGTCTGGGGCCAACGTCCTGACTTTC. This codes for CASSPVASGANVLTF. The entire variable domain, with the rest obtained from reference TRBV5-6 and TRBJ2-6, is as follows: DAGVTQSPTHLIKTRGQQVTLRCSPKSGHDTVSWYQQALGQGPQFIFQYYEEEERQRGNFPDRFSGHQFPNYSSELNVNALLLGDSALYLCASSPVASGANVLTFGAGSRLTVL.

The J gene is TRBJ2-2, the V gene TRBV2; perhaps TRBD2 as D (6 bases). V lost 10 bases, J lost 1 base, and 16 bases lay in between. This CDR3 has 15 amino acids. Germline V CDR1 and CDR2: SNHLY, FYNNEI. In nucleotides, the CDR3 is TGTGCCACCGTTTCGGAGGGCCGGAACACCGGGGAGCTGTTTTTT. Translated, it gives CATVSEGRNTGELFF.

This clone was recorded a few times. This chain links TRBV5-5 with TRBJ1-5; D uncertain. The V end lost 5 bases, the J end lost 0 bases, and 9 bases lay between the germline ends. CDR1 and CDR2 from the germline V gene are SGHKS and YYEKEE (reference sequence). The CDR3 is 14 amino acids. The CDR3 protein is CASRDLGSNQPQHF. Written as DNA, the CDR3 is TGTGCCAGCAGAGACTTGGGTAGCAATCAGCCCCAGCATTTT.

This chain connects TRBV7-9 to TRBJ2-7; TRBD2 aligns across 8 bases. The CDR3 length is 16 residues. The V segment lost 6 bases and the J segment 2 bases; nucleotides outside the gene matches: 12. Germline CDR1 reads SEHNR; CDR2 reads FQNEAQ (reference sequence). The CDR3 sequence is CASSRSQGLVAYEQYF. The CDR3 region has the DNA TGTGCCAGCAGTCGCTCCCAGGGACTAGTGGCCTACGAGCAGTACTTC.

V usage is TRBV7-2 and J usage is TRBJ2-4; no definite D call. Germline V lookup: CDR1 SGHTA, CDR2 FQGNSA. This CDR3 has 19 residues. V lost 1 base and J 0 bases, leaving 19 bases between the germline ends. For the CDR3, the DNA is TGTGCCAGCAGCTTAGAGAGTTTCGCTGGATCACTAGCCAAAAACATTCAGTACTTC. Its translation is CASSLESFAGSLAKNIQYF. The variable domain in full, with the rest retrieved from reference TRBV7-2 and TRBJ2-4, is GAGVSQSPSNKVTEKGKDVELRCDPISGHTALYWYRQSLGQGLEFLIYFQGNSAPDKSGLPSDRFSAERTGGSVSTLTIQRTQQEDSAVYLCASSLESFAGSLAKNIQYFGAGTRLSVL.

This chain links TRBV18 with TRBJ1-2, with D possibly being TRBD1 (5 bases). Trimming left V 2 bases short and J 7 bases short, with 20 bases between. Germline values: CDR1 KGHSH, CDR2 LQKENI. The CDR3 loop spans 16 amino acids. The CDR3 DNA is TGTGCCAGCTCACCAGTCTTAGGTGACAGAGAGGGTGGCTACACCTTC. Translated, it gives CASSPVLGDREGGYTF.

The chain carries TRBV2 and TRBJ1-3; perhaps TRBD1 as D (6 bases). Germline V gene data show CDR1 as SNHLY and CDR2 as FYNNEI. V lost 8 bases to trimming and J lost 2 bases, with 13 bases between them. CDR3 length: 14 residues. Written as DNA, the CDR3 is TGTGCCAGCTCCCCTAGGGGGACTGGAAACACCATATATTTT. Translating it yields CASSPRGTGNTIYF. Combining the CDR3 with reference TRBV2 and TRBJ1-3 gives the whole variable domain EPEVTQTPSHQVTQMGQEVILRCVPISNHLYFYWYRQILGQKVEFLVSFYNNEISEKSEIFDDQFSVERPDGSNFTLKIRSTKLEDSAMYFCASSPRGTGNTIYFGEGSWLTVV.

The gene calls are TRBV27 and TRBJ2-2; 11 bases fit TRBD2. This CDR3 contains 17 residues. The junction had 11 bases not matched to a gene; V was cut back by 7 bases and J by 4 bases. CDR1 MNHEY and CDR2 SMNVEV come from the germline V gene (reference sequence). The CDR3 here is CASKALAGELFTGELFF. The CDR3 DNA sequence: TGTGCCAGCAAGGCACTAGCGGGAGAGCTATTCACCGGGGAGCTGTTTTTT.

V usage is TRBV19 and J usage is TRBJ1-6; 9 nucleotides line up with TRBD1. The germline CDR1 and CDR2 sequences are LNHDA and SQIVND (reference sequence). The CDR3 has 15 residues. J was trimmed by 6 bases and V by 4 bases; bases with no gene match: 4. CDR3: CASSTETGGNSPLHF. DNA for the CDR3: TGTGCCAGTAGTACCGAGACAGGGGGTAATTCACCCCTCCACTTT.

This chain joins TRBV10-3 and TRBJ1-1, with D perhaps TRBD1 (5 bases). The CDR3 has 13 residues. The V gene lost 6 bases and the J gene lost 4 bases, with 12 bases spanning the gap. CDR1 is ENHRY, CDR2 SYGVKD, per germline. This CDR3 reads CAISPGSGTEAFF. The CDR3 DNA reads TGTGCCATCAGCCCAGGGTCGGGCACTGAAGCTTTCTTT.

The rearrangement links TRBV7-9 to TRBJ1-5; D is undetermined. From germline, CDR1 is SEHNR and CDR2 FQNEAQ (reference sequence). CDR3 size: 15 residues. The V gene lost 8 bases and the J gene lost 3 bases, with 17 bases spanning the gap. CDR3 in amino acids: CASGKTGVNNQPQHF. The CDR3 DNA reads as TGTGCCAGCGGAAAGACCGGGGTTAACAATCAGCCCCAGCATTTT. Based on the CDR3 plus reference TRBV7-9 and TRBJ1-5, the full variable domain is DTGVSQNPRHKITKRGQNVTFRCDPISEHNRLYWYRQTLGQGPEFLTYFQNEAQLEKSRLLSDRFSAERPKGSFSTLEIQRTEQGDSAMYLCASGKTGVNNQPQHFGDGTRLSIL.

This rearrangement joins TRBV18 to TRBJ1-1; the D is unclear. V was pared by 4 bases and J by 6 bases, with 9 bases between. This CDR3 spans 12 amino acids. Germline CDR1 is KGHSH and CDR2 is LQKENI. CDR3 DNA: TGTGCCAGCTCACGAGGTAGGGCTGAAGCTTTCTTT. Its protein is CASSRGRAEAFF.

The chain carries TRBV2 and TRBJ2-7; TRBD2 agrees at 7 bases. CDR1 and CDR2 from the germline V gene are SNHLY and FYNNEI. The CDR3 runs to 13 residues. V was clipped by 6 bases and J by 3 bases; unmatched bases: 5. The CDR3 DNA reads TGTGCCAGCAGCGAGGGAGGGTTCTACGAGCAGTACTTC. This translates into CASSEGGFYEQYF.

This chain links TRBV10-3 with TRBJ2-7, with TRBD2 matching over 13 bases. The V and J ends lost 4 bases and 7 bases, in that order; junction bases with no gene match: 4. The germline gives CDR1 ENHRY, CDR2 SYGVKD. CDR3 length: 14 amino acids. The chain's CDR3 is CAISVGLAGEEQYF. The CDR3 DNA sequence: TGTGCCATCAGTGTAGGACTAGCGGGAGAAGAGCAGTACTTC.

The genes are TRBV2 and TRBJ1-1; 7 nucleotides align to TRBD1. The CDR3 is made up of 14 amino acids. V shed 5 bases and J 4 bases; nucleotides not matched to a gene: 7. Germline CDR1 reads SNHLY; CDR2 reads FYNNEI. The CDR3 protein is CASSTYRGGTEAFF. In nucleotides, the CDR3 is TGTGCCAGCAGTACATACAGGGGCGGCACTGAAGCTTTCTTT.

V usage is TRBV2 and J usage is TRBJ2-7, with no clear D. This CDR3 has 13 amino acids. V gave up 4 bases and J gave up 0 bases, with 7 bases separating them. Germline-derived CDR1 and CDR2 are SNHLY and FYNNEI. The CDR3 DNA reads TGTGCCAGCAGTGTTTCATACTCCTACGAGCAGTACTTC. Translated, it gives CASSVSYSYEQYF.

CDR3 coding DNA: TGTGCCAGCTCACCAATGACGACAGGGGTGAACACTGAAGCTTTCTTT. Amino acid sequence: CASSPMTTGVNTEAFF. V and J are TRBV18 and TRBJ1-1; 8 bases agree with TRBD1. The germline gives CDR1 KGHSH, CDR2 LQKENI. The CDR3 contains 16 residues. V was pared by 2 bases and J by 0 bases, with 5 bases of the junction left unmatched.

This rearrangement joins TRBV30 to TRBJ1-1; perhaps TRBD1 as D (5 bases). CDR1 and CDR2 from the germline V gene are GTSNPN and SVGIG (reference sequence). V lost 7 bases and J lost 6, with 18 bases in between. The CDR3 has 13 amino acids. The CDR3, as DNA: TGTGCCTCTTCCCGGGACGACCTAGCTGAAGCTTTCTTT. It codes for CASSRDDLAEAFF.

The CDR3 loop is CASGKLAGVNEQFF. CDR3 DNA sequence: TGTGCCAGCGGTAAGCTAGCGGGAGTCAATGAGCAGTTCTTC. The chain employs TRBV2 and TRBJ2-1; 10 nucleotides match TRBD2. V shed 8 bases and J 6 bases; nucleotides not matched to a gene: 7. Germline lookup yields CDR1 SNHLY and CDR2 FYNNEI. This CDR3 comprises 14 residues.